The 14 T cell receptor beta chains presented below share a single source sample, sequenced in a study of T-cell memory formation after mild COVID-19. From the 5' RACE reads, TCRdb called clonotypes with MiXCR, one entry per CDR3 protein. Of hundreds of thousands of distinct CDR3 sequences listed, around 16% were seen once; the top ten hold roughly 7.7%. The sequenced sample consisted of PBMCs or a T cell subset sorted from them (not recorded which). The receptors come from an adult woman who had mild COVID-19 (a few samples of this study predate the infection). Cell type and time point are not known.

The chain links TRBV27 to TRBJ2-2, with D maybe TRBD1 (6 bases). Between the trimmed V and J ends, which lost 7 bases and 2 bases, there was a span of 14 bases. Germline V gene lookup returns CDR1 MNHEY and CDR2 SMNVEV (reference sequence). The CDR3 is 15 amino acids. The CDR3 bases are TGTGCCAGCAAGACAGGTGCAACCAACACCGGGGAGCTGTTTTTT. Translating it yields CASKTGATNTGELFF.

This clonotype was seen a few times. V gene TRBV20-1 combines with J gene TRBJ1-4, with D unclear. V was pared by 1 base and J by 7 bases, with 10 bases between. Germline V gene lookup returns CDR1 DFQATT and CDR2 SNEGSKA (reference sequence). The CDR3 length is 13 residues. The CDR3, as DNA: TGCAGTGCTAGAGGTCACTTCGGTGAAAAACTGTTTTTT. It yields the protein CSARGHFGEKLFF.

The CDR3 loop is CASSLRDSTKGNTIYF. The CDR3 DNA follows: TGCGCCAGCAGCTTGAGGGACAGTACTAAAGGAAACACCATATATTTT. The V and J genes are TRBV5-1 and TRBJ1-3, with 7 bases that match TRBD1. Germline-derived CDR1 and CDR2 are SGHRS and YFSETQ. The trim removed 1 base at V and 4 bases at J, leaving 8 bases unmatched. The CDR3 sequence is 16 residues long.

This sequence joins TRBV7-2 and TRBJ2-5; TRBD1 agrees at 9 bases. Germline trimming cut 5 bases from V and 6 bases from J; bases unmatched to any gene: 13. This CDR3 is built from 16 residues. Germline V CDR1 and CDR2: SGHTA, FQGNSA. The CDR3 here is CASSQTGGGGSKTQYF. In DNA, the CDR3 is TGTGCCAGCAGCCAAACAGGGGGCGGAGGGAGCAAGACCCAGTACTTC.

This clonotype has a count of ten or more. This may stem from a read error, because a much larger clone lies one nucleotide away. The gene calls are TRBV30 and TRBJ2-7, with a weak D call TRBD1 (6 bases). The CDR3 covers 14 residues. Trimming removed 5 bases from V and 0 bases from J, with 14 bases in between. Germline V lookup: CDR1 GTSNPN, CDR2 SVGIG (reference sequence). The CDR3 nucleotides are TGTGCCTGGTCCCCGACAGGTCGCTCCTACGAGCAGTACTTC. This encodes CAWSPTGRSYEQYF.

The chain couples TRBV15 to TRBJ2-7; D is undetermined. CDR1 is LNHNV and CDR2 is YYDKDF in the germline V gene (reference sequence). V lost 1 base to trimming and J lost 5 bases, with 12 bases between them. The CDR3 extends over 14 amino acids. In DNA, the CDR3 is TGTGCCACCAGCAGAGGAACAGTGAGCAACGAGCAGTACTTC. Its protein product is CATSRGTVSNEQYF.

This chain joins TRBV9 and TRBJ1-3; possibly TRBD1 for D (5 bases). Trimming shortened V by 0 bases and J by 2 bases, and 15 bases separated the two germline ends. The CDR3 spans 17 residues. Germline V gene lookup returns CDR1 SGDLS and CDR2 YYNGEE. This CDR3 reads CASSVVGRVTPGNTIYF. CDR3 in DNA: TGTGCCAGCAGCGTAGTTGGCAGGGTGACTCCTGGAAACACCATATATTTT.

This rearrangement joins TRBV5-6 to TRBJ2-1, with D possibly TRBD1 on 7 matching bases. The V end was cut by 0 bases, the J end by 4 bases, with 17 bases between. This CDR3 contains 17 residues. Germline CDR1 and CDR2: SGHDT and YYEEEE. The CDR3, as DNA: TGTGCCAGCAGCTTGGCCGGGACAGTTGGGGGGTACAATGAGCAGTTCTTC. It yields the protein CASSLAGTVGGYNEQFF.

This clonotype was observed a few times. The chain is built from TRBV5-6 and TRBJ2-3; 10 bases line up with TRBD1. V shed 5 bases, J shed 4 bases, and the junction held 4 bases outside the gene matches. The CDR3 length is 14 residues. Germline V gives CDR1 SGHDT, CDR2 YYEEEE. The CDR3 DNA sequence: TGTGCCAGCAGGGGGACAGGGGACTCAGATACGCAGTATTTT. Translation: CASRGTGDSDTQYF.

The V gene is TRBV5-1, the J gene TRBJ2-6; TRBD1 matches at 8 bases. After removal of 0 bases from V and 4 bases from J, the junction contained 9 bases not matched to a gene. Per the germline V gene, CDR1 is SGHRS and CDR2 is YFSETQ. This CDR3 contains 18 residues. The CDR3 region is CASSLVMQGASGANVLTF. The CDR3 DNA reads as TGCGCCAGCAGCTTGGTGATGCAGGGGGCCTCGGGGGCCAACGTCCTGACTTTC. Variable domain in full (rest from reference TRBV5-1 and TRBJ2-6): KAGVTQTPRYLIKTRGQQVTLSCSPISGHRSVSWYQQTPGQGLQFLFEYFSETQRNKGNFPGRFSGRQFSNSRSEMNVSTLELGDSALYLCASSLVMQGASGANVLTFGAGSRLTVL.

V is TRBV5-1 and J is TRBJ2-2; no reliable D call. The V end lost 1 base, the J end lost 2 bases, and 9 bases lay between the germline ends. The CDR3 covers 15 residues. Germline V CDR1 and CDR2: SGHRS, YFSETQ. In DNA, the CDR3 is TGCGCCAGCAGCTTGTATGGCACTAACACCGGGGAGCTGTTTTTT. It encodes CASSLYGTNTGELFF.

This clonotype was detected only a few times. CDR3 region: CATSDTGLAGVVGEQFF. The CDR3, as DNA: TGTGCCACCAGTGATACGGGACTAGCGGGAGTGGTTGGTGAGCAGTTCTTC. V is TRBV24-1 and J is TRBJ2-1; 14 bases map to TRBD2. This CDR3 contains 17 residues. CDR1 and CDR2 from the germline V gene are KGHDR and SFDVKD. The trim removed 3 bases at V and 9 bases at J, leaving 9 bases unmatched.

The chain has TRBV4-1 and TRBJ2-2; TRBD2 might be the D (5 bases). Trimming took off 0 bases at V and 2 bases at J, with 7 bases between the two ends. Germline loops: CDR1 MGHRA, CDR2 YSYEKL. The CDR3 is 15 amino acids. The CDR3 DNA is TGCGCCAGCAGCCAAGACGGGGTAAACACCGGGGAGCTGTTTTTT. Protein sequence: CASSQDGVNTGELFF.

The gene calls are TRBV2 and TRBJ2-4; D call uncertain. Germline loops: CDR1 SNHLY, CDR2 FYNNEI. The CDR3 has 15 amino acids. V shed 5 bases and J shed 0 bases, with 11 bases lying between them. The CDR3 bases are TGTGCCAGCAGTTCTAGTCATCTAGCCAAAAACATTCAGTACTTC. Its protein is CASSSSHLAKNIQYF.